The clone carrying this T cell receptor beta chain was detected many times. V lost 2 bases and J lost 3, with 17 bases in between. Germline CDR1 and CDR2: DFQATT and SNEGSKA (reference sequence). This CDR3 is 15 amino acids long. Unique molecular identifiers were built into the TCRbeta library. TCRdb recomputed calls from the PCR reads with MiXCR, one row per CDR3 protein. The sample consists of roughly 100,000 distinct CDR3 sequences, approximately 9.2% of them appearing once. This record comes from a study of T-cell reconstitution after alpha-beta-depleted transplantation in children. Sequencing used PBMCs from the stem cell graft donor, obtained from the stem cell graft. This TCR derives from a human donor who donated a stem cell graft to a child with congenital amegakaryocytic thrombocytopenia. This chain uses TRBV20-1 with TRBJ2-7; a possible D gene is TRBD1 (6 bases). The CDR3 here is CSARFNRDILYEQYF. The CDR3 DNA reads TGCAGTGCTAGATTCAATCGGGACATCCTCTACGAGCAGTACTTC.